This T cell receptor beta chain was recorded in a study of blood T cells in healthy people across ages. The study's findings and limits: Naive and antigen-experienced cells were not separated, limiting conclusive comparison. CMV infection status of these donors was not known.

Germline V CDR1 and CDR2: SEHNR, FQNEAQ (reference sequence). The CDR3 is made up of 19 amino acids. Each sample used at least 6.5 million PBMCs. A sample-barcoded 5' primer and a J-beta primer mix were used in a second PCR of roughly 6 to 11 cycles. Each of the samples gave a minimum of 2.5 million paired-end reads that contained CDR3. Each CDR3 protein gets one entry after TCRdb re-called the 5' RACE reads with MiXCR. Of 540,000 or so distinct CDR3 sequences detected, roughly 29% appear once; the ten largest clones hold less than 20%. About this clonotype: Its antigen is as yet unknown. At one boundary the junction diverges from the germline segment, which might be a read error.

The TCR comes from a woman aged 65 to 85 in good health. This chain uses TRBV7-9 with TRBJ2-7, with TRBD1 matching 7 bases. The source material was blood. The CDR3 DNA is TGTGTCAGCAGCCCCTCAAAAGGACAGGCCGAAGGAGTGTCCTACGAGCAGTACTTC. Protein product: CVSSPSKGQAEGVSYEQYF. Based on the CDR3 plus reference TRBV7-9 and TRBJ2-7, the full variable domain is DTGVSQNPRHKITKRGQNVTFRCDPISEHNRLYWYRQTLGQGPEFLTYFQNEAQLEKSRLLSDRFSAERPKGSFSTLEIQRTEQGDSAMYLCVSSPSKGQAEGVSYEQYFGPGTRLTVT.